The rows below give T cell receptor beta chains drawn from one sample of a study of technical replicates of blood from a few donors. Produced via immunoSEQ multiplex PCR; TCRdb's table is partial and in-frame only. The table has about 68,000 clones, about 97% seen once; the top ten hold under 0.3%. Sequencing input: T cells isolated from PBMCs. Receptor source: a human donor in good health. The CDR3 runs from the conserved cysteine through the conserved F or W.

j_call: TRBJ1-2
v_call: TRBV5-4
cdr3_aa: CASSGGTAYGYTF

j_call: TRBJ1-2
v_call: TRBV6-1
cdr3_aa: CASSQNGYTF

j_call: TRBJ2-7
v_call: TRBV30
cdr3_aa: CAWSPGSEQYF

j_call: TRBJ2-2
v_call: TRBV7-9
cdr3_aa: CASRRTGGETGELFF

j_call: TRBJ2-7
v_call: TRBV7-7
cdr3_aa: CASSSSSGSSYEQYF

j_call: TRBJ2-5
v_call: TRBV11-1
cdr3_aa: CASSLTGLSKETQYF

j_call: TRBJ1-2
v_call: TRBV27
cdr3_aa: CATRTGPMHGYTF

j_call: TRBJ2-1
v_call: TRBV29-1
cdr3_aa: CSVLQRDRHSGSNEQFF

j_call: TRBJ2-1
v_call: TRBV9
cdr3_aa: CASSVDAGPYDYNEQFF

j_call: TRBJ2-1
v_call: TRBV29-1
cdr3_aa: CSVEDRIRQRSYNEQFF

j_call: TRBJ1-2
v_call: TRBV6-5
cdr3_aa: CASSYSDQTYGYTF

j_call: TRBJ2-7
v_call: TRBV6-5
cdr3_aa: CASSYQWTGNYEQYF

j_call: TRBJ2-2
v_call: TRBV27
cdr3_aa: CASSFGSGQGELFF

j_call: TRBJ2-5
v_call: TRBV11-1
cdr3_aa: CASSQSTGGAETQYF

j_call: TRBJ2-1
v_call: TRBV29-1
cdr3_aa: CSVARGREYGQNEQFF

j_call: TRBJ2-3
v_call: TRBV11-3
cdr3_aa: CASNLQGDDTDTQYF